Given below is one T cell receptor beta chain in context. The target antigen is unknown. These data belong to a study of shared clonotypes between healthy human individuals. Overall study context: Donors had three CD4 naive, three CD4 memory, two CD8 naive and one CD8 memory plate apiece. Broader study findings: Read depth was anticipated to influence clonotype sharing among donors. The four-donor shared clonotypes exceeded non-shared clonotypes in generation probability, with non-shared ones scoring lower.

TCRdb's copy holds only in-frame clones and misses some; the assay was immunoSEQ multiplex PCR. The sample includes some 1 million clones, around 76% of them seen just once. The origin of this receptor is a man between 18 and 35 years old in good health. The sequenced sample consisted of memory CD4+ T cells sorted from blood. Described subset: CD45RA-negative fraction.

This chain's CDR3 is CASSSREGPFYEQYF. Written as DNA, the CDR3 is TGTGCCAGCAGCTCCAGGGAGGGCCCTTTCTACGAGCAGTACTTC. The chain joins TRBV7-2 to TRBJ2-7, with TRBD2 identical over 7 bases. The CDR3 is made up of 15 amino acids. Trimming removed 4 bases from V and 3 bases from J; junction bases left unmatched: 9. Germline V gives CDR1 SGHTA, CDR2 FQGNSA.